This T cell receptor (beta chain) came from a study of blood T cell repertoires in COVID-19. Germline CDR1 and CDR2: MNHEY and SMNVEV (reference sequence). CDR3 size: 16 residues. V trimming: 6 bases; J trimming: 7 bases; junction bases outside the gene matches: 12. Original processing methods: Amplification from reference gene primers served as the basis for estimated nucleated cell counts. Profiled with immunoSEQ multiplex PCR; TCRdb holds only in-frame clones, not every one. The V and J calls and clone size come from that table; D and trimming were worked out from the DNA. This repertoire shows more than 200,000 clones, more than 70% found once; its top ten account for around 8.9%. The sample holds one count of this clone.

The specimen was peripheral blood. This clonotype was obtained from a man aged 40-49 years with active or convalescent COVID-19. The chain couples TRBV27 to TRBJ1-6; 7 positions match TRBD1. In DNA form, the CDR3 reads TGTGCCAGCAGCCCCGGGACAGACACCTTCAATTCACCCCTCCACTTT. It codes for CASSPGTDTFNSPLHF.